Presented here are 32 T cell receptor beta chains from one specimen sequenced in a study of T cells in Graves' hyperthyroidism and ophthalmopathy. Authors of the study amplified TCR beta CDR3 regions from RNA transcripts. TCR CDR3 regions were first amplified by RT-PCR with HTBI primers. TCRdb passed the multiplex PCR reads through MiXCR, listing each CDR3 protein once. In the table there are more than 550,000 distinct CDR3 sequences, roughly a sixth of which are singletons. The source material was blood. Receptor source: a man between 45 and 60 years old with Graves' hyperthyroidism.

This clonotype was found a few times. The V and J genes are TRBV9 and TRBJ1-1; D unresolved. Trimming removed 2 bases at V and 8 bases at J, with 13 bases between. CDR1 and CDR2 from the germline V gene are SGDLS and YYNGEE. This CDR3 region has 13 residues. DNA for the CDR3: TGTGCCAGCAGCGTGCCGGGGTCGGGGGAAGCTTTCTTT. It translates to CASSVPGSGEAFF.

As DNA, the CDR3 is TGTGCCACCAGTGACCCAAGGAGCACAGATACGCAGTATTTT. Amino acids: CATSDPRSTDTQYF. This rearrangement joins TRBV24-1 to TRBJ2-3; no reliable D call. CDR1 is KGHDR, CDR2 SFDVKD, per germline. The V end was cut by 4 bases, the J end by 0 bases, with 7 bases between. The CDR3 is 14 residues long.

This clonotype was seen many times. The rearrangement joins TRBV20-1 to TRBJ2-3; tentatively, D is TRBD2 (5 bases). This CDR3 is 14 amino acids long. Germline CDR1 DFQATT, CDR2 SNEGSKA (reference sequence). The ends were cut back, 1 base at V and 2 bases at J, with 10 bases in the middle. The CDR3 protein is CSARVTGTTDTQYF. The CDR3 bases are TGCAGTGCTAGAGTCACGGGAACCACAGATACGCAGTATTTT.

The table lists this clonotype with many counts. The genes are TRBV20-1 and TRBJ1-2; 11 bases are a match to TRBD1. The CDR3 is made up of 17 amino acids. Germline-derived CDR1 and CDR2 are DFQATT and SNEGSKA (reference sequence). Trimming cost V 6 bases and J 5 bases; bases outside gene matches: 17. This chain's CDR3 is CSATRSGTGGTSYGYTF. The DNA of the CDR3 is TGCAGTGCGACACGCTCCGGGACAGGGGGTACGTCGTATGGCTACACCTTC.

This clonotype was detected ten times or more. The chain links TRBV10-2 to TRBJ2-1; the D gene is possibly TRBD1 (8 bases). The CDR3 is 16 amino acids. V was clipped by 6 bases and J by 4 bases, with 19 bases between them. Per germline, CDR1 WSHSY and CDR2 SAAADI. CDR3 coding DNA: TGCGCCAGCAGGCGGGAGACAGGGGAAGGTTACAATGAGCAGTTCTTC. Translated, it gives CASRRETGEGYNEQFF.

This clonotype appeared many times. The J gene is TRBJ1-1, the V gene TRBV29-1; D gene uncertain. Per germline, CDR1 SQVTM and CDR2 ANQGSEA. This CDR3 has 14 amino acids. The V and J ends lost 6 bases and 3 bases respectively, with 17 bases between them. The CDR3 nucleotides are TGCAGCGTGCCGGGCAGACTTCGGGACACTGAAGCTTTCTTT. Amino acids: CSVPGRLRDTEAFF.

The CDR3, as DNA: TGCAGTGCTAGCACAGTGACTAACTATGGCTACACCTTC. It is translated as CSASTVTNYGYTF. The rearrangement links TRBV20-1 to TRBJ1-2; no clear D. The CDR3 extends over 13 amino acids. The V end lost 3 bases, the J end lost 0 bases, and 8 bases lay between the germline ends. In germline, CDR1 is DFQATT, CDR2 SNEGSKA (reference sequence).

This clonotype has at least ten counts. The chain is built from TRBV19 and TRBJ2-2; D unresolved. The CDR3 has 17 residues. The V end lost 7 bases, the J end lost 4 bases, and 22 bases lay between the germline ends. Looked up from germline, CDR1 is LNHDA and CDR2 is SQIVND (reference sequence). The CDR3 loop is CASTSLFGPTSTGELFF. The CDR3 nucleotides read TGTGCCAGTACCTCCTTGTTCGGACCGACCTCCACCGGGGAGCTGTTTTTT.

This clonotype has only a few counts. The chain has TRBV4-1 and TRBJ2-1; D is undetermined. The CDR3 sequence is 15 residues long. Trimming shortened V by 0 bases and J by 6 bases, and 12 bases separated the two germline ends. Germline CDR1 MGHRA, CDR2 YSYEKL. CDR3 region: CASSQDLGKRNEQFF. The CDR3 DNA follows: TGCGCCAGCAGCCAAGATCTAGGGAAACGCAATGAGCAGTTCTTC.

This clonotype has a count of ten or more. The chain joins TRBV20-1 to TRBJ2-2; D remains unclear. V was pared by 6 bases and J by 9 bases, with 20 bases between. The germline gives CDR1 DFQATT, CDR2 SNEGSKA (reference sequence). The CDR3 sequence is 14 residues long. As DNA, the CDR3 is TGCAGTGCGCCCCAGCCAGGACCATTGAGGGAGCTGTTTTTT. This translates into CSAPQPGPLRELFF.

This clonotype was seen at least ten times. This rearrangement joins TRBV10-3 to TRBJ2-7, with TRBD1 identical over 8 bases. CDR3 size: 13 residues. Germline assignment: CDR1 ENHRY and CDR2 SYGVKD. J was trimmed by 4 bases and V by 4 bases; bases with no gene match: 3. Here the CDR3 reads CAISVDRVYEQYF. For the CDR3, the DNA is TGTGCCATCAGTGTGGACAGGGTGTACGAGCAGTACTTC.

The V gene is TRBV7-2, the J gene TRBJ2-7; D is possibly TRBD2 (6 bases). The CDR3 extends over 14 amino acids. Germline assignment: CDR1 SGHTA and CDR2 FQGNSA. The V gene lost 5 bases and the J gene lost 7 bases, with 18 bases spanning the gap. The CDR3 is CASSLGGEVSEQYF. DNA of the CDR3: TGTGCCAGCAGCCTGGGAGGAGAGGTGTCTGAGCAGTACTTC.

The CDR3 loop reads CSATTPQREGGNEQFF. DNA of the CDR3: TGCAGTGCTACCACCCCCCAGCGGGAGGGGGGCAATGAGCAGTTCTTC. The J gene is TRBJ2-1, the V gene TRBV20-1; TRBD2 agrees at 10 bases. This CDR3 comprises 16 residues. Germline V gene lookup returns CDR1 DFQATT and CDR2 SNEGSKA (reference sequence). V dropped 4 bases and J dropped 6; count of bases not matched to a gene: 12.

The chain recombines TRBV4-2 with TRBJ2-1; 14 bases match TRBD2. Trimming cost V 1 base and J 1 base; bases outside gene matches: 6. CDR3 length equals 19 residues. CDR1 and CDR2 (germline): LGHNA, YNFKEQ. The CDR3 sequence is CASSQGIGTSGSSYNEQFF. DNA for the CDR3: TGTGCCAGCAGCCAAGGCATCGGGACTAGCGGGAGTTCCTACAATGAGCAGTTCTTC.

The CDR3 sequence is CAISQFSGRASSYNEQFF. Written as DNA, the CDR3 is TGTGCCATCAGCCAATTTAGCGGGAGGGCCAGTTCCTACAATGAGCAGTTCTTC. This chain joins TRBV10-3 and TRBJ2-1; 11 positions agree with TRBD2. Germline CDR1 is ENHRY and CDR2 is SYGVKD. The junction had 11 bases not matched to a gene; V was cut back by 6 bases and J by 1 base. The CDR3 has 18 amino acids.

This clonotype was counted many times. The V gene is TRBV27, the J gene TRBJ1-1; the match to TRBD1 covers 9 bases. CDR1 and CDR2 (germline): MNHEY, SMNVEV (reference sequence). Trimming took 7 bases from V and 4 from J; bases not matched to a gene: 16. The CDR3 runs 17 residues. DNA for the CDR3: TGTGCCAGCAAAGTGATGGGACAGGGATTTGGGGCCACTGAAGCTTTCTTT. Translated, it gives CASKVMGQGFGATEAFF.

This clonotype was observed many times. The chain employs TRBV28 and TRBJ1-2; TRBD1 matches 7 bases. The CDR3 is 11 amino acids. Germline V gene sequence: CDR1 MDHEN, CDR2 SYDVKM. J was trimmed by 8 bases and V by 7 bases; bases with no gene match: 4. In DNA form, the CDR3 reads TGTGCCAGCACCGGGGGACAGGGCTACACCTTC. Protein: CASTGGQGYTF.

In its sample, this clonotype was seen many times. The CDR3 spells CASSGFLGDEQYF. The CDR3 region has the DNA TGTGCCAGCAGTGGGTTTCTGGGGGACGAGCAGTACTTC. The V call is TRBV2, the J call TRBJ2-7; possibly TRBD1 or TRBD2 for D (5 bases each). The CDR3 length is 13 residues. Germline lookup yields CDR1 SNHLY and CDR2 FYNNEI. Trimming took 4 bases from V and 5 from J, leaving 12 bases between them. The complete variable domain, with remaining parts taken from reference TRBV2 and TRBJ2-7, reads EPEVTQTPSHQVTQMGQEVILRCVPISNHLYFYWYRQILGQKVEFLVSFYNNEISEKSEIFDDQFSVERPDGSNFTLKIRSTKLEDSAMYFCASSGFLGDEQYFGPGTRLTVT.

Many counts were recorded for this clonotype. The gene calls are TRBV2 and TRBJ2-5, with TRBD1 matching 8 bases. The CDR3 sequence is 15 residues long. Germline V CDR1 and CDR2: SNHLY, FYNNEI. J was trimmed by 1 base and V by 1 base; bases with no gene match: 2. CDR3 coding DNA: TGTGCCAGCAGTGAAGATCAGGGGGCCCAAGAGACCCAGTACTTC. Translation gives CASSEDQGAQETQYF.

A few counts support this clonotype. The chain employs TRBV9 and TRBJ2-5; TRBD2 agrees at 9 bases. V was pared by 3 bases and J by 5 bases, with 5 bases of the junction left unmatched. The V gene's germline CDR1 is SGDLS and CDR2 YYNGEE. The CDR3 has 14 amino acids. The CDR3: CASSDGGRVETQYF. CDR3 DNA sequence: TGTGCCAGCAGCGATGGCGGGAGGGTTGAGACCCAGTACTTC.

This clonotype was observed a handful of times. The chain combines TRBV10-3 with TRBJ2-7; 9 bases match TRBD2. The V and J ends lost 10 bases and 2 bases, in that order; junction bases with no gene match: 6. The CDR3 contains 13 residues. Germline-derived CDR1 and CDR2 are ENHRY and SYGVKD. The CDR3 DNA sequence: TGTGCCACCCAACTAGCGGGCCCCTACGAGCAGTACTTC. Its translation is CATQLAGPYEQYF.

This clonotype was counted at least ten times. The chain is built from TRBV2 and TRBJ2-3; D possibly uses TRBD1 or TRBD2 (5 bases each). This CDR3 is built from 16 residues. Germline V CDR1 and CDR2: SNHLY, FYNNEI. Between the trimmed V and J ends, which lost 3 bases and 2 bases, there was a span of 15 bases. CDR3 nucleotide sequence: TGTGCCAGCAGTGATGGCCCGGGGCGCCTCACAGATACGCAGTATTTT. It encodes CASSDGPGRLTDTQYF.

This chain links TRBV6-2 or TRBV6-3 with TRBJ2-1; the match to TRBD2 covers 8 bases. CDR1 MNHEY and CDR2 SVGEGT come from the germline V gene. V was pared by 4 bases and J by 9 bases, with 5 bases of the junction left unmatched. This CDR3 has 13 residues. CDR3 region: CASSSGRAGEQFF. The DNA for the CDR3 is TGTGCCAGCAGTTCCGGGAGGGCGGGTGAGCAGTTCTTC.

CDR3 coding DNA: TGTGCCAGCAGCCTCCCGCAGCGGGGGGTGGGTGAGCAGTTCTTC. Its protein product is CASSLPQRGVGEQFF. The rearrangement links TRBV12-3 or TRBV12-4 to TRBJ2-1; 9 bases agree with TRBD2. This CDR3 has 15 amino acids. The trim removed 6 bases at V and 9 bases at J, leaving 12 bases unmatched.

This clonotype was seen just once. This clone may be a read error of a much larger clone one base away. The J gene is TRBJ1-5, the V gene TRBV12-3 or TRBV12-4, with TRBD1 matching over 10 bases. This CDR3 has 13 amino acids. The DNA for the CDR3 is TGTGCCTGCAGTGCGACAGGGGGCCAGCCCCAGCATTTT. Translation: CACSATGGQPQHF.

This clonotype was found many times. The chain links TRBV29-1 to TRBJ1-1; 12 bases are a match to TRBD1. Germline V gene lookup returns CDR1 SQVTM and CDR2 ANQGSEA. The trim removed 6 bases at V and 0 bases at J, leaving 14 bases unmatched. This CDR3 region has 18 residues. This chain's CDR3 is CSVRENRDRGLLNTEAFF. The CDR3 nucleotides are TGCAGCGTCCGAGAGAACCGGGACAGGGGGCTTTTGAACACTGAAGCTTTCTTT.

This chain connects TRBV9 to TRBJ2-1; D may be TRBD2 (6 bases). V was cut by 3 bases and J by 10 bases, with 17 bases left in between. The CDR3 covers 14 residues. Germline-derived CDR1 and CDR2 are SGDLS and YYNGEE. The CDR3 sequence is CASSGMRDQPEQFF. The CDR3 nucleotides read TGTGCCAGCAGCGGGATGCGGGATCAGCCAGAGCAGTTCTTC.

The chain carries TRBV24-1 and TRBJ2-1, with 9 bases matching TRBD2. Losses at the gene ends were 7 bases for V and 3 bases for J; bases not matched to a gene: 0. Germline lookup yields CDR1 KGHDR and CDR2 SFDVKD. This CDR3 comprises 13 residues. The CDR3 spells CATRAGGYNEQFF. The CDR3 DNA reads as TGTGCCACCAGAGCGGGAGGCTACAATGAGCAGTTCTTC.

This clonotype has ten or more counts. The rearrangement joins TRBV7-9 to TRBJ1-4; D uncertain. V lost 5 bases and J 8 bases, leaving 15 bases between the germline ends. CDR1 is SEHNR, CDR2 FQNEAQ, per germline (reference sequence). The CDR3 runs 14 residues. The CDR3, as DNA: TGTGCCAGCAGCCTCGTCGGAACGAACGAAAAACTGTTTTTT. Protein product: CASSLVGTNEKLFF.

This clonotype was seen repeatedly, ten times or more. The gene calls are TRBV2 and TRBJ1-1, with 8 bases fitting TRBD1. Germline values: CDR1 SNHLY, CDR2 FYNNEI. This CDR3 contains 15 residues. The ends lost 6 bases at V and 5 bases at J; junction bases unmatched: 11. The CDR3 DNA sequence: TGTGCCAGCAGGGTCCTAGACAGGGGACCGACTGAAGCTTTCTTT. This translates into CASRVLDRGPTEAFF.

As regards this clonotype: At one end the junction does not follow the germline gene, possibly because of a read error. This chain uses TRBV11-1 with TRBJ2-3; D is unresolved. The germline gives CDR1 SGHAT, CDR2 FQDESV (reference sequence). This CDR3 contains 16 residues. The CDR3 here is CASSQESRGFTDPQYF. CDR3 DNA sequence: TGTGCCAGCAGCCAAGAGTCTCGCGGATTCACAGATCCGCAGTATTTT. The variable domain in full, completed from reference TRBV11-1 and TRBJ2-3, reads EAEVAQSPRYKITEKSQAVAFWCDPISGHATLYWYRQILGQGPELLVQFQDESVVDDSQLPKDRFSAERLKGVDSTLKIQPAELGDSAMYLCASSQESRGFTDPQYFGPGTRLTVL.

In this sample, this clonotype turned up a few times. This rearrangement joins TRBV20-1 to TRBJ2-2, with TRBD1 as a possible D gene (6 bases). V lost 3 bases, J lost 1 base, and 18 bases lay in between. The CDR3 loop spans 17 amino acids. Germline V gene lookup returns CDR1 DFQATT and CDR2 SNEGSKA (reference sequence). CDR3 in DNA: TGCAGTGCTAGGACAGGACGGACACTTCAGAACACCGGGGAGCTGTTTTTT. This codes for CSARTGRTLQNTGELFF.